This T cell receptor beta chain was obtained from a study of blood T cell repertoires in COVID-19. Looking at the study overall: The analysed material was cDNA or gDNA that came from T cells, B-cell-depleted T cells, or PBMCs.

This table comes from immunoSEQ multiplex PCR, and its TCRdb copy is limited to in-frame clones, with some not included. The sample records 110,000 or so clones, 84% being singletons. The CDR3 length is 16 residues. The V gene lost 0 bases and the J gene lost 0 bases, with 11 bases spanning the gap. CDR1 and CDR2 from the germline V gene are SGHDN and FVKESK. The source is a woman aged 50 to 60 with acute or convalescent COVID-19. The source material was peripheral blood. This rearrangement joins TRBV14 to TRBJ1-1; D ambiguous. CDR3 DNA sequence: TGTGCCAGCAGCCAAGATTTCGCCAGGCTGAACACTGAAGCTTTCTTT. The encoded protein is CASSQDFARLNTEAFF.